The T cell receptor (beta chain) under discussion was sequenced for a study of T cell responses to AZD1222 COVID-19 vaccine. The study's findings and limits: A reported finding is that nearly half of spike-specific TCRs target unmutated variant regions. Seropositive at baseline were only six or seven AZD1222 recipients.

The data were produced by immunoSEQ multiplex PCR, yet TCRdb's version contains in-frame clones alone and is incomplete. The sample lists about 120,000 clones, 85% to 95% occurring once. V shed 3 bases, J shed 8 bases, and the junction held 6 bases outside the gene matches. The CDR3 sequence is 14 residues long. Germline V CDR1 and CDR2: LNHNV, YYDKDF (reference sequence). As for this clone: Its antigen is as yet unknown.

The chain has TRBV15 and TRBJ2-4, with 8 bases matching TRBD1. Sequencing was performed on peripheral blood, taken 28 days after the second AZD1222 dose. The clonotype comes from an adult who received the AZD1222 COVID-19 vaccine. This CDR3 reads CATSRDRAGYIQYF. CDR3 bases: TGTGCCACCAGCAGGGACAGGGCAGGGTACATTCAGTACTTC.